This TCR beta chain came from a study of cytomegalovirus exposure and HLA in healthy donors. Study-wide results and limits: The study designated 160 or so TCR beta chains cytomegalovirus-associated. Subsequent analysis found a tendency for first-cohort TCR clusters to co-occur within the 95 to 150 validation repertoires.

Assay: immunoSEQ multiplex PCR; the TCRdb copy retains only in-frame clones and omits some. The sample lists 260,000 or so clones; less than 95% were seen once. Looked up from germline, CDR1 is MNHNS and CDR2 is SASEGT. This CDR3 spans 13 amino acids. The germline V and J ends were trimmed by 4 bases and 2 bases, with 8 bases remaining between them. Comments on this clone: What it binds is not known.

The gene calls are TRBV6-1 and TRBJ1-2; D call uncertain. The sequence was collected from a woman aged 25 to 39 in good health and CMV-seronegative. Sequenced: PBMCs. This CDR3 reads CASSVEQNYGYTF. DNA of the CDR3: TGTGCCAGCAGTGTGGAACAGAACTATGGCTACACCTTC.